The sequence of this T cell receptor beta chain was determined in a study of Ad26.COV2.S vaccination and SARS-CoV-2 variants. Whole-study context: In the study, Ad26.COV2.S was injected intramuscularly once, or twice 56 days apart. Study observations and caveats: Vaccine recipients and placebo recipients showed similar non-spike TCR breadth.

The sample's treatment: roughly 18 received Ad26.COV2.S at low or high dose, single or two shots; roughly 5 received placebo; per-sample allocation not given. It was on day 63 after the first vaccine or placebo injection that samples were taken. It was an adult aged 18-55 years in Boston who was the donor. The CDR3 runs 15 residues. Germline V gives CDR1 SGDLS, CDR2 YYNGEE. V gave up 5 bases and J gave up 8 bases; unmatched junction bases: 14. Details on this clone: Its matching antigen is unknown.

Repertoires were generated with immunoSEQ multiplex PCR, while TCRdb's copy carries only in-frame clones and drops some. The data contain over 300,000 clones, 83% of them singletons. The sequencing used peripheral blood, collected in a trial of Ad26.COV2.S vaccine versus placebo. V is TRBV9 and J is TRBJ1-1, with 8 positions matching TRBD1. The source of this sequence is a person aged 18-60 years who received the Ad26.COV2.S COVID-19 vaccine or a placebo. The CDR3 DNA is TGTGCCAGCAGTGTTGATGAGGGACAGGCTGTCGAAGCTTTCTTT. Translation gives CASSVDEGQAVEAFF.